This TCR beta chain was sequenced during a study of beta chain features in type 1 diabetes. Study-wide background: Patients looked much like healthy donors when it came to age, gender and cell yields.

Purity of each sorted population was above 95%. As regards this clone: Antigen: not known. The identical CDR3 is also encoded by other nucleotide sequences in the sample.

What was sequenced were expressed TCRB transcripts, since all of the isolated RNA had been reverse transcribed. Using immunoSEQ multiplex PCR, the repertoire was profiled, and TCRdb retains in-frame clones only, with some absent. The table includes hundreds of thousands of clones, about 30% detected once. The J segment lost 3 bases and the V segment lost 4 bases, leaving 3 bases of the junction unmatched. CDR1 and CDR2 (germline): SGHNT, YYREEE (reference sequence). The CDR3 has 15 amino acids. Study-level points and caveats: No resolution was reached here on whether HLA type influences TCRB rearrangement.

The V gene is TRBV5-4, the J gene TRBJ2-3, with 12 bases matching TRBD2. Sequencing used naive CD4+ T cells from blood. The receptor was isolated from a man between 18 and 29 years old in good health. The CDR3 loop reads CASSPGTSGTDTQYF. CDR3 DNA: TGTGCCAGCAGCCCCGGGACTAGCGGGACAGATACGCAGTATTTT.